This TCR beta chain was recorded in a study of technical replicates of blood from a handful of donors. Here immunoSEQ multiplex PCR was the method, and the copy in TCRdb shows in-frame clones only, minus some. The data show about 56,000 clones, roughly 96% seen once. This CDR3 is built from 16 residues. The V gene's germline CDR1 is MNHNS and CDR2 SASEGT. V was shortened by 4 bases and J by 7 bases, with 17 bases between the two germline ends. The source material was PBMCs. This receptor was obtained from a human donor in good health. Some clones in this sample may be carry-over from other donors' samples. This chain uses TRBV6-1 with TRBJ1-6; possibly TRBD1 for D (6 bases). DNA for the CDR3: TGTGCCAGCAGTGGAGCCCGGAGGGGGGGAAATTCACCCCTCCACTTT. Translating it yields CASSGARRGGNSPLHF.